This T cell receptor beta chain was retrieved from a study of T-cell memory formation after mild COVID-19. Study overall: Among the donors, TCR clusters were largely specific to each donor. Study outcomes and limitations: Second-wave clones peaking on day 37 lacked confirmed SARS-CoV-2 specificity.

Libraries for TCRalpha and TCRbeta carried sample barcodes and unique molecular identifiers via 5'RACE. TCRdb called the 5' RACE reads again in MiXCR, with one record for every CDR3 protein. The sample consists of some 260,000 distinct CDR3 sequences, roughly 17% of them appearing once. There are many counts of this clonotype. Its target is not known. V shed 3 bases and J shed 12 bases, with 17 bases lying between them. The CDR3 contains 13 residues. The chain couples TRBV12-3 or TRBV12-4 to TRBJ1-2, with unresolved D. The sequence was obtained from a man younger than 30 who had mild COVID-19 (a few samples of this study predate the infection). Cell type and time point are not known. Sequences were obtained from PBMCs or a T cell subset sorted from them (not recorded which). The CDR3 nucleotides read TGTGCCAGCAGTTTGGGATCAGACCAGATCCACACCTTC. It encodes CASSLGSDQIHTF.